Listed below are T cell receptor beta chains from one sample, sequenced in a study of T cell changes during pregnancy in multiple sclerosis. Clones were sequenced by immunoSEQ multiplex PCR, and TCRdb holds only the in-frame ones, with some missing. The table lists some 52,000 clones, around 94% of them singletons, with more than 0.3% in the top ten. The source material was CD4+ T cells from peripheral blood mononuclear cells, sampled before pregnancy. Receptors originate from a female donor with multiple sclerosis, enrolled in a pregnancy study. CDR3s include the opening cysteine and the closing phenylalanine or tryptophan. Fields, in order: V gene, CDR3 protein.

TRBV19 CASSLRDSNQPQHF
TRBV6-1 CASTPVGTGWGEQYF
TRBV5-1 CASSPGYEQYF
TRBV29-1 CSVVEGLNQPQHF
TRBV27 CASSFPETQYF
TRBV5-4 CASSLEARGTEAFF
TRBV13 CASSLIGLAGGPSYNEQFF
TRBV30 CAWMGQALKSQFF
TRBV19 CASSIQLAGGRNEQYF
TRBV5-1 CASRFGTGSQETQYF
TRBV11-3 CASSLEWDREETQYF
TRBV11-2 CASRPAQGTLNTEAFF
TRBV11-1 CASSLERAVEGTQYF
TRBV9 CASSVLPGPHEQYF
TRBV9 CASSVGVANIQYF
TRBV5-4 CASSLALAGVTYEQYF
TRBV7-8 CASTLRDFSARNEQFF
TRBV6-5 CASSLTGSFHGYTF
TRBV19 CASSINRFQLFF
TRBV10-1 CASSQSSGRYEQYF
TRBV7-3 CASSQVGGYNEQFF
TRBV29-1 CSVTYRDRNGEQYF
TRBV7-9 CASSASGRGEQYF
TRBV4-1 CASSQVWGENTQYF
TRBV30 CAWRDRGQADTQYF
TRBV7-2 CASSLRGGVGYTF
TRBV30 CAWSGLAGEETQYF
TRBV18 CASSQGQNTEAFF
TRBV14 CASSQAGSISGNTIYF
TRBV9 CASSTPGGTQTF
TRBV5-1 CASSTSGDGPKFF
TRBV5-4 CASSVGQGSHNEQFF
TRBV9 CASSATGVSYNEQFF
TRBV5-4 CASSFTGAFNEKLFF
TRBV5-1 CASSTLLTSGRGVEQYF
TRBV5-1 CASSFPGQGSREQFF
TRBV2 CASNQQGNNQPQHF
TRBV7-2 CASSKQEHSNQPQHF
TRBV11-2 CASSLVGGTGHYNEQFF
TRBV2 CASRGNGLFEQYF
TRBV18 CASSRTSGNTGELFF
TRBV4-1 CASSQRTLRAGTSETQYF
TRBV6-5 CASSPGLAGHNEQFF
TRBV18 CASSPNVGGETQYF
TRBV7-3 CASSSQQGVEQYF
TRBV2 CASSLLAGSTDTQYF
TRBV30 CAWSGGLYNEQFF